This section outlines one T cell receptor (beta chain) sequence together with its context. Its antigen is undetermined. Averaging roughly 110 mL, one heparinised blood draw was given by each donor. Looked up from germline, CDR1 is KGHSH and CDR2 is LQKENI. This CDR3 is built from 15 residues. With V trimmed by 6 bases and J by 1 base, 8 bases remained unmatched. These data come from a study of beta chain features in type 1 diabetes. Turning to the study itself: Cell yields, gender and age were similar in healthy donors and patients.

The whole isolated RNA underwent reverse transcription, so sequencing captured expressed TCRB transcripts. Sequencing was performed with immunoSEQ multiplex PCR; in TCRdb, only in-frame clones are kept and a portion is missing. This sample yields 120,000 or so clones, of which around 16% are seen a single time; around 2.5% belongs to the top ten. Whole-study results and caveats: Shorter TCRB CDR3s, moderately but significantly so, marked every one of the four CD4+ subsets in Type 1 diabetes patients. Relative to healthy donors, patients appeared to have naive, central memory and Treg TCRB repertoires that were more similar. Cells carrying high TCR expression could end up over-represented when cDNA is sequenced.

The chain has TRBV18 and TRBJ2-5; TRBD2 aligns across 7 bases. This clonotype was sampled from a man between 18 and 35 years old with type 1 diabetes. Material: central memory CD4+ T cells from blood. CDR3 residues: CASSRSGTTQETQYF. In nucleotides, the CDR3 is TGTGCCAGCTCCCGCTCCGGGACTACCCAAGAGACCCAGTACTTC.